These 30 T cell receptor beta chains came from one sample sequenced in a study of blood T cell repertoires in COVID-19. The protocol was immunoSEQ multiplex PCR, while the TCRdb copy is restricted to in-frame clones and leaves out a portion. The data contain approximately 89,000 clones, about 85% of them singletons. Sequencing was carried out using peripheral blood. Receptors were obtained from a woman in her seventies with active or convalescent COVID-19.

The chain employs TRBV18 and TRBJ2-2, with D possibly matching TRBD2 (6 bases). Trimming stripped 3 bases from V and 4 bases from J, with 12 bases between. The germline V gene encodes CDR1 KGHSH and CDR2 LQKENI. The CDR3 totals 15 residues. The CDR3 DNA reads TGTGCCAGCTCACCGAAGGGACTTACCACCGGGGAGCTGTTTTTT. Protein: CASSPKGLTTGELFF.

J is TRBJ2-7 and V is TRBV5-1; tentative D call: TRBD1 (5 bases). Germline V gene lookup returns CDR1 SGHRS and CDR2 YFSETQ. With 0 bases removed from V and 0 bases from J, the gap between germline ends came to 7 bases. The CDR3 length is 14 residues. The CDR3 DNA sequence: TGCGCCAGCAGCTTGGAGGGGAACTCCTACGAGCAGTACTTC. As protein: CASSLEGNSYEQYF.

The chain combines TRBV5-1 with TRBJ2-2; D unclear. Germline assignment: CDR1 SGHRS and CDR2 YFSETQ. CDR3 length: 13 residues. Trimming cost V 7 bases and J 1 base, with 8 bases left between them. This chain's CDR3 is CASAQMNTGELFF. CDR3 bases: TGCGCCAGCGCGCAAATGAACACCGGGGAGCTGTTTTTT.

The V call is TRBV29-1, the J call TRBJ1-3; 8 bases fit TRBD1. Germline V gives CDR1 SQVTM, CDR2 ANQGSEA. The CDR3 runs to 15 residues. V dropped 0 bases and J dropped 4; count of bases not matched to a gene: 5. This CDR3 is CSVEDQGAYGNTIYF. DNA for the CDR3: TGCAGCGTTGAAGACCAGGGGGCGTACGGAAACACCATATATTTT.

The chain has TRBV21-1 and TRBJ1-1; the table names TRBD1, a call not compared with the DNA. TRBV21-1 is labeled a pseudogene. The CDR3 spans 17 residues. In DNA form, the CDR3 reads TGTGCCAGCAGAGGACAGGTAATGGCGGGGACGAACACTGAAGCTTTCTTT. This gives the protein CASRGQVMAGTNTEAFF.

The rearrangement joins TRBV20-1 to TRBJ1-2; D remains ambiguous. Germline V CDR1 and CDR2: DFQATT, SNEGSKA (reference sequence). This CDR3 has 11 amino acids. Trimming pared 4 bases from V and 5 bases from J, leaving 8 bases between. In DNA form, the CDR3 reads TGCAGTGCTAAAATCCATTATGGCTACACCTTC. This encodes CSAKIHYGYTF.

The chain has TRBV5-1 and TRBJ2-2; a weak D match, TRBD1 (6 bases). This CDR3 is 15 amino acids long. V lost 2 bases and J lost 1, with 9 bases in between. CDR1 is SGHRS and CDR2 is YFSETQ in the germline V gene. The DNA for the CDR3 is TGCGCCAGCAGCTTAAACAGGGTGAACACCGGGGAGCTGTTTTTT. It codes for CASSLNRVNTGELFF.

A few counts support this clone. The CDR3 loop reads CASSPRISYEQYF. Written as DNA, the CDR3 is TGTGCCAGCAGCCCCCGTATTTCCTACGAGCAGTACTTC. This chain uses TRBV7-8 with TRBJ2-7; D is unresolved. This CDR3 spans 13 amino acids. CDR1 is SGHVS and CDR2 is FQNEAQ in the germline V gene. Trimming cost V 5 bases and J 1 base, with 9 bases left between them.

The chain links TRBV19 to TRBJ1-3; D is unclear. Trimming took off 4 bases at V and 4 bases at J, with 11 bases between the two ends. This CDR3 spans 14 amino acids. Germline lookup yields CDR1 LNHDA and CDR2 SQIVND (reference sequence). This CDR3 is CASSTPGRGNTIYF. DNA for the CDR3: TGTGCCAGTAGTACCCCGGGAAGGGGAAACACCATATATTTT.

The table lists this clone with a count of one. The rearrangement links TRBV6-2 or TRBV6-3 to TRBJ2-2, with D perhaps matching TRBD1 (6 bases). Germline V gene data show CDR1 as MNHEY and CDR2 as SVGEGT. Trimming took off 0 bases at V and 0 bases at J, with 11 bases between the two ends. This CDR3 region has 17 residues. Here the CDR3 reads CASSYSNNRANTGELFF. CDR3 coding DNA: TGTGCCAGCAGTTACTCGAACAACAGGGCGAACACCGGGGAGCTGTTTTTT.

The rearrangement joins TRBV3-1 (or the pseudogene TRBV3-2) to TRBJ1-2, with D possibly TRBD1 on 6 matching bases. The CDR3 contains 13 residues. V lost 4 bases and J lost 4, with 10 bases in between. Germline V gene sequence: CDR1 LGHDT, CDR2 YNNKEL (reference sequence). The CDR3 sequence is CASSPGTIYGYTF. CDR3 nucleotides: TGTGCCAGCAGCCCCGGGACAATCTATGGCTACACCTTC.

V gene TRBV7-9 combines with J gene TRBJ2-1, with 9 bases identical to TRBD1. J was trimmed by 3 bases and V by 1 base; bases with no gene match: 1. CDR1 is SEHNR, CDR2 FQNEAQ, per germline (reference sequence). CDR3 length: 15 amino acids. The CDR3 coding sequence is TGTGCCAGCAGCTTAGACAGGGGGCTCTACAATGAGCAGTTCTTC. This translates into CASSLDRGLYNEQFF.

DNA of the CDR3: TGTGCCAGCATCCGAGAGCAGGGAAACTATGGCTACACCTTC. Translated, it gives CASIREQGNYGYTF. This rearrangement joins TRBV2 to TRBJ1-2, with D possibly matching TRBD1 (5 bases). V lost 7 bases, J lost 2 bases, and 14 bases lay in between. This CDR3 comprises 14 residues. CDR1 is SNHLY and CDR2 is FYNNEI in the germline V gene.

The CDR3 reads CASRKTGNTEAFF. The CDR3 nucleotides read TGTGCCAGCAGAAAGACGGGAAACACTGAAGCTTTCTTT. This chain uses TRBV6-5 with TRBJ1-1; no reliable D call. V shed 6 bases and J shed 2 bases, with 10 bases lying between them. Germline CDR1 is MNHEY and CDR2 is SVGAGI. The CDR3 extends over 13 amino acids.

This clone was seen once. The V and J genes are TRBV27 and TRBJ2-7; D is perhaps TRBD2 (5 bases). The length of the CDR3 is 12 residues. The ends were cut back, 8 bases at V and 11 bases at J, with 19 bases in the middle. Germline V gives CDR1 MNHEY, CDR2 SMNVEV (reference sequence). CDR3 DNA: TGTGCCAGCGCTCCCCAGGCGGGCGTGGAGTACTTC. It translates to CASAPQAGVEYF.

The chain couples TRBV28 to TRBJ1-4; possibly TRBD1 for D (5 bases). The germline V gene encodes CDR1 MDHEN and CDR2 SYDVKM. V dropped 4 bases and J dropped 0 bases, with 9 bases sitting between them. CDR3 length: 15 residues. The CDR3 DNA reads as TGTGCCAGCAGTTCCTCGACAGCAACTAATGAAAAACTGTTTTTT. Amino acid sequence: CASSSSTATNEKLFF.

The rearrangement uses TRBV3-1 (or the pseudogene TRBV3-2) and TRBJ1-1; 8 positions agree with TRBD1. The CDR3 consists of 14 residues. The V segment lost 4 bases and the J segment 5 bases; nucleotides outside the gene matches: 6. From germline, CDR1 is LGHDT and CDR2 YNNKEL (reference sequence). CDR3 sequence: CASSPLTGETEAFF. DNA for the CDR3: TGTGCCAGCAGCCCGTTGACAGGGGAAACTGAAGCTTTCTTT.

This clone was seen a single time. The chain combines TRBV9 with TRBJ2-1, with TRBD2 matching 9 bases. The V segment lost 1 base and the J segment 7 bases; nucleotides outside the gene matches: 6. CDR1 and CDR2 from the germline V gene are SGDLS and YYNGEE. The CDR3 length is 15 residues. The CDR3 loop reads CASSVSAGGPNEQFF. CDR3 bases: TGTGCCAGCAGCGTAAGCGCGGGGGGGCCGAATGAGCAGTTCTTC. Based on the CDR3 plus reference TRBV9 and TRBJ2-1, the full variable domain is DSGVTQTPKHLITATGQRVTLRCSPRSGDLSVYWYQQSLDQGLQFLIQYYNGEERAKGNILERFSAQQFPDLHSELNLSSLELGDSALYFCASSVSAGGPNEQFFGPGTRLTVL.

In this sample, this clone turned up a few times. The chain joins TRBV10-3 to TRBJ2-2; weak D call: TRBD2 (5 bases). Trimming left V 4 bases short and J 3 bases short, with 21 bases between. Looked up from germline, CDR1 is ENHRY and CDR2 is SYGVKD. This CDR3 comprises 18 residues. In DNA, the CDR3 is TGTGCCATCAGTGCGACTTCTGACTGGGCGAGGGACACCGGGGAGCTGTTTTTT. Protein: CAISATSDWARDTGELFF.

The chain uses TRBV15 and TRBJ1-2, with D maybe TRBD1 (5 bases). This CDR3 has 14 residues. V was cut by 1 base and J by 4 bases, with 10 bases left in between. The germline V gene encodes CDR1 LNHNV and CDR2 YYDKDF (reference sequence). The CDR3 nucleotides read TGTGCCACCAGCAGAGCGGGGGGATCCTATGGCTACACCTTC. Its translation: CATSRAGGSYGYTF.

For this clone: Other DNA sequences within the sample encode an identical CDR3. The CDR3 here is CASSGAGNRPYEQYF. CDR3 coding DNA: TGTGCCAGCAGTGGTGCCGGGAACCGGCCCTACGAGCAGTACTTC. V and J are TRBV2 and TRBJ2-7; D possibly corresponds to TRBD2 (5 bases). Trimming stripped 4 bases from V and 2 bases from J, with 15 bases between. Germline V gives CDR1 SNHLY, CDR2 FYNNEI. The CDR3 sequence is 15 residues long.

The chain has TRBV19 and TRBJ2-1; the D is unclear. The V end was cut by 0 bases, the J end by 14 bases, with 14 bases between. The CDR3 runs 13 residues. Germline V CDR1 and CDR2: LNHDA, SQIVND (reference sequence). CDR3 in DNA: TGTGCCAGTAGTATAGATCTCAGCTCTAGTAAGTTCTTC. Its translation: CASSIDLSSSKFF.

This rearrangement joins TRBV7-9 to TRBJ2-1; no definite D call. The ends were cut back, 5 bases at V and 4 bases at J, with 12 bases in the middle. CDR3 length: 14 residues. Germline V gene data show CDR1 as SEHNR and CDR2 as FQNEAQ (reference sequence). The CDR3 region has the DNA TGTGCCAGCAGCCAGACCGCGGCGTACAATGAGCAGTTCTTC. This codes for CASSQTAAYNEQFF.

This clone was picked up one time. The CDR3 spells CASSFWGQGNEKLFF. In nucleotides, the CDR3 is TGTGCCAGCAGTTTTTGGGGACAGGGGAATGAAAAACTGTTTTTT. V gene TRBV28 combines with J gene TRBJ1-4; 10 nucleotides agree with TRBD1. CDR1 is MDHEN and CDR2 is SYDVKM in the germline V gene. V was clipped by 3 bases and J by 5 bases; unmatched bases: 3. This CDR3 is built from 15 residues.

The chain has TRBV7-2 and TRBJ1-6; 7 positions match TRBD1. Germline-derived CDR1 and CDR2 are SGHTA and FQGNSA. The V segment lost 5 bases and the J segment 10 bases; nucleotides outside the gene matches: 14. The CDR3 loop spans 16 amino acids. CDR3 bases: TGTGCCAGCAGCCAACCCCCGACAGGGTGGGCCTCACCCCTCCACTTT. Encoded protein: CASSQPPTGWASPLHF.

As DNA, the CDR3 is TGTGCCAGCACCCACTCAGGGTATCGAGAGACCCAGTACTTC. It encodes CASTHSGYRETQYF. The rearrangement uses TRBV3-1 (or the pseudogene TRBV3-2) and TRBJ2-5, with D perhaps matching TRBD1 (5 bases). CDR1 is LGHDT, CDR2 YNNKEL, per germline (reference sequence). The length of the CDR3 is 14 residues. The germline V and J ends were trimmed by 7 bases and 4 bases, with 16 bases remaining between them.

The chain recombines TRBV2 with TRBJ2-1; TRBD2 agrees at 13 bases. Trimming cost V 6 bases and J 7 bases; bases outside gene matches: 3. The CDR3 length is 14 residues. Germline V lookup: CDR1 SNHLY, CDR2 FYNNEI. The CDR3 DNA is TGTGCCAGCAGGACTAGCGGGGGGTATAATGAGCAGTTCTTC. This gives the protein CASRTSGGYNEQFF.

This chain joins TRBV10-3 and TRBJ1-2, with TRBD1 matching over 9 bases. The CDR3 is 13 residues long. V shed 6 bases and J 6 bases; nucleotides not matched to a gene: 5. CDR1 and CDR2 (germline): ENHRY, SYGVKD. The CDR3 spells CAISTGTGNGYTF. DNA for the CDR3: TGTGCCATCAGCACCGGGACAGGGAATGGCTACACCTTC.

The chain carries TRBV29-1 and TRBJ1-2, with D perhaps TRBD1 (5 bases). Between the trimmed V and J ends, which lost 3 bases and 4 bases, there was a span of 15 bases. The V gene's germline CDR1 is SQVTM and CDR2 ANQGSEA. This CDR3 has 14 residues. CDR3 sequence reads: CSVDRALATYGYTF. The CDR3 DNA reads TGCAGCGTTGACAGGGCATTGGCAACCTATGGCTACACCTTC.

CDR3 bases: TGTGCCAGCAGTATAGACAGGGCTAGGGAGAATTCACCCCTCCACTTT. As protein: CASSIDRARENSPLHF. The chain combines TRBV6-6 with TRBJ1-6, with 7 bases fitting TRBD1. With 5 bases clipped from V and 7 bases from J, the junction kept 11 bases outside the gene matches. This CDR3 spans 16 amino acids. Germline-derived CDR1 and CDR2 are MNHNY and SVGAGI (reference sequence).